The sample holds one count of the clone carrying this T cell receptor beta chain. The CDR3 has 14 residues. Germline lookup yields CDR1 KGHSH and CDR2 LQKENI. The ends were cut back, 4 bases at V and 3 bases at J, with 11 bases in the middle. Per the original methods: Estimation of nucleated cell counts relied on the amplification of reference gene primers. Clones were sequenced by immunoSEQ multiplex PCR, and TCRdb holds only the in-frame ones, with some missing. D and trimming come from the DNA, and the V and J calls and clone size come from that table. The repertoire holds 250,000 to 350,000 clones, almost 90% seen once, with 1.5% to 2% in the top ten. These data originate in a study of blood T cell repertoires in COVID-19. Everyone who took part was roughly 18 to 90 years old, and they came from 24 US areas. Self-reported history from a screening survey and questionnaire set each donor's cohort.

This receptor was taken from a woman between 18 and 29 years old with acute COVID-19. The sample comprised PBMCs or T cells enriched from blood (not recorded which). This rearrangement joins TRBV18 to TRBJ2-3, with a tentative D call TRBD1 (6 bases). In DNA form, the CDR3 reads TGTGCCAGCTCACGGGGACATACAACAGATACGCAGTATTTT. Translation: CASSRGHTTDTQYF.